The rows below give T cell receptor beta chains drawn from one sample of a study of OX40 agonist ivuxolimab in advanced cancers. Clones were sequenced by immunoSEQ multiplex PCR, and TCRdb holds only the in-frame ones, with some missing. The sample gives about 81,000 clones, 85% to 95% of which show up once; 14% is in the top ten. Sample: CD4+ or CD8+ T cells sorted from blood, taken in a trial of the OX40 agonist ivuxolimab. These receptor sequences come from an adult with an advanced solid tumor such as melanoma, head and neck, liver or kidney cancer. The conserved cysteine and the conserved F or W are not part of the CDR3 here.

V,J,CDR3
TRBV7-6,TRBJ1-3,ASSLVRDSGNTIY
TRBV5-4,TRBJ1-1,ASGAARGTEAF
TRBV7-9,TRBJ2-7,ASSTRTGGSYEQY
TRBV7-9,TRBJ2-7,ASGGQLTYEQY
TRBV19,TRBJ1-1,ASTRTDWAEAF
TRBV4-1,TRBJ2-5,ASSQGGQETQY
TRBV11-2,TRBJ2-7,ASSLWWQAYEQY
TRBV18,TRBJ2-7,ASSPGQVIPYESYEQY
TRBV29-1,TRBJ1-1,SVEGIKGLNTEAF
TRBV7-6,TRBJ1-2,ASSLYLPRGLPNYGYT
TRBV9,TRBJ2-1,ASSVETGTGLYNEQF
TRBV27,TRBJ2-7,ASSLSVSYEQY
TRBV28,TRBJ2-7,ASSFKGQADYEQY
TRBV19,TRBJ1-4,ASSIGGGGLATNEKLF
TRBV7-8,TRBJ2-7,ASSPGGGQTSYEQY
TRBV14,TRBJ2-7,ASSQERGAFSYEQY
TRBV4-1,TRBJ2-2,ASSGDGTRAYTGELF
TRBV9,TRBJ2-3,ASSADYYRVGTDTQY
TRBV6-5,TRBJ2-1,ASSYSPGTINEQF
TRBV6-1,TRBJ2-2,ASSEDRDTGELF
TRBV29-1,TRBJ2-5,SVVTVGETQY
TRBV28,TRBJ2-7,ASSRIEPATSYEQY
TRBV6-5,TRBJ2-7,ASSYQGTRGHEQY
TRBV7-9,TRBJ2-5,ASSYTDLLRVQY
TRBV6-5,TRBJ1-3,ASSYIGGSSGNTIY
TRBV19,TRBJ2-1,ASSIDQGASYNEQF
TRBV6-6,TRBJ1-2,ASSRGGYT
TRBV4-3,TRBJ2-1,ASSFRDSRGGEQF
TRBV27,TRBJ2-7,ASSPSPVSYEQY
TRBV4-3,TRBJ1-1,ASSQDRAGVTEAF
TRBV19,TRBJ2-4,ASRTGENIQY
TRBV27,TRBJ2-5,ASSSWTGSLETQY
TRBV11-2,TRBJ2-3,ASSLGESTDTQY